The rows below give T cell receptor beta chains drawn from one sample of a study of blood T cell repertoires in COVID-19. Some clones are missing from TCRdb's copy, which holds only in-frame ones; the method was immunoSEQ multiplex PCR. In the table there are about 190,000 clones, 70% to 90% of which are singletons. The material sequenced was peripheral blood. The source of these receptors is a man in his thirties or forties with acute or convalescent COVID-19. Both conserved end residues are part of each CDR3. D genes are given only for firm matches. Where a row states a size, it is once, few, many or the class of an expanded clone; other rows omit it.

v_call: TRBV27
j_call: TRBJ2-7
clone_size: -
d_call: -
cdr3_nt: TGTGCCAGCAGTTTGAGGTCTAGCGAGAGCTCCTACGAGCAGTACTTC
cdr3_aa: CASSLRSSESSYEQYF

v_call: TRBV5-1
j_call: TRBJ2-7
clone_size: -
d_call: TRBD2
cdr3_nt: TGCGCCAGCAGCCGAACCGGGACTAGTGTCTACGAGCAGTACTTC
cdr3_aa: CASSRTGTSVYEQYF

v_call: TRBV2
j_call: TRBJ1-5
clone_size: -
d_call: TRBD1
cdr3_nt: TGTGCCAGCAGGTCCAGGGGGCTACGAGATAGCAATCAGCCCCAGCATTTT
cdr3_aa: CASRSRGLRDSNQPQHF

v_call: TRBV6-6
j_call: TRBJ2-7
clone_size: -
d_call: TRBD1
cdr3_nt: TGTGCCAGCAGTCCCGGGACAGGGGGCGGGAGGGGCTACGAGCAGTACTTC
cdr3_aa: CASSPGTGGGRGYEQYF

v_call: TRBV7-9
j_call: TRBJ2-1
clone_size: -
d_call: -
cdr3_nt: TGTGCCAGCAGCCCCCGAGGAGGGTTTGGCAGCGATGAGCAGTTCTTC
cdr3_aa: CASSPRGGFGSDEQFF

v_call: TRBV6-6
j_call: TRBJ2-7
clone_size: few
d_call: -
cdr3_nt: TGTGCCAGCTCCCCGGGACATCGCGAGCAGTACTTC
cdr3_aa: CASSPGHREQYF

v_call: TRBV2
j_call: TRBJ2-3
clone_size: -
d_call: -
cdr3_nt: TGTGCCAGCAGTATTCGGGATACGCAGTATTTT
cdr3_aa: CASSIRDTQYF

v_call: TRBV18
j_call: TRBJ1-5
clone_size: -
d_call: -
cdr3_nt: TGTGCCAGCTCATCCGGAGTCTATCAGCCCCAGCATTTT
cdr3_aa: CASSSGVYQPQHF

v_call: TRBV5-1
j_call: TRBJ2-5
clone_size: -
d_call: -
cdr3_nt: TGCGCCAGCAGCTTAGGACTCATGGCAAATCCAGAGACCCAGTACTTC
cdr3_aa: CASSLGLMANPETQYF

v_call: TRBV21-1
j_call: TRBJ1-2
clone_size: -
d_call: -
cdr3_nt: TGTGCCAGCACCCGAAGGACTCCCTTTGGCTACACCTTC
cdr3_aa: CASTRRTPFGYTF

v_call: TRBV19
j_call: TRBJ1-6
clone_size: -
d_call: -
cdr3_nt: TGTGCCAGTACCATCGACAAGCAGGCTAATTCACCCCTCCACTTT
cdr3_aa: CASTIDKQANSPLHF

v_call: TRBV19
j_call: TRBJ1-5
clone_size: -
d_call: TRBD1
cdr3_nt: TGTGCCAGTAGTAGACAGGGAGCATATAGCAATCAGCCCCAGCATTTT
cdr3_aa: CASSRQGAYSNQPQHF

v_call: TRBV6-5
j_call: TRBJ2-3
clone_size: -
d_call: -
cdr3_nt: TGTGCCAGCAGTTCCCGCCGGGGTACGCAGTATTTT
cdr3_aa: CASSSRRGTQYF

v_call: TRBV27
j_call: TRBJ2-3
clone_size: -
d_call: -
cdr3_nt: TGTGCCAGCAGTTTGGGGGGGCTCGTAGATACGCAGTATTTT
cdr3_aa: CASSLGGLVDTQYF

v_call: TRBV5-5
j_call: TRBJ2-1
clone_size: -
d_call: -
cdr3_nt: TGTGCCAGCAGTTGGGCGCCGAGCTCCTACAATGAGCAGTTCTTC
cdr3_aa: CASSWAPSSYNEQFF

v_call: TRBV30
j_call: TRBJ2-2
clone_size: -
d_call: -
cdr3_nt: TGTGCCTGGAGTGTTTTCCCACGGGGGAAGGGCGGGGAGCTGTTTTTT
cdr3_aa: CAWSVFPRGKGGELFF